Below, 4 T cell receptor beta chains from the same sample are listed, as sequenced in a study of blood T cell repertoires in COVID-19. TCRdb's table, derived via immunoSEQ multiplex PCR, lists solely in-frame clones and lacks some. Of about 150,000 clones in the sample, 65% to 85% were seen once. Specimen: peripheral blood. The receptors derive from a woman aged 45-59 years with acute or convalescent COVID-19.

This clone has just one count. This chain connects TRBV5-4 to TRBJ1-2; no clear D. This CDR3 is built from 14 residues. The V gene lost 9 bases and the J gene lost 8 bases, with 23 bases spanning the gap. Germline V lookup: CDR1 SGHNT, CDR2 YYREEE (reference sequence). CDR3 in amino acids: CATPLSPGTGGYTF. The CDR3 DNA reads TGTGCCACCCCCCTATCCCCCGGAACGGGAGGCTACACCTTC.

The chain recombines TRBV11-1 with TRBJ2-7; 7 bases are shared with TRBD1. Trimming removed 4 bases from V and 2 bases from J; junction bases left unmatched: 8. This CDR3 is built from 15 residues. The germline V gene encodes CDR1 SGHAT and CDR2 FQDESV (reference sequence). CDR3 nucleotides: TGTGCCAGCAGCTCCCGGGGACAGAGGACCTACGAGCAGTACTTC. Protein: CASSSRGQRTYEQYF. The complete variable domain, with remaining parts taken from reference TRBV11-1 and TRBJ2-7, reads EAEVAQSPRYKITEKSQAVAFWCDPISGHATLYWYRQILGQGPELLVQFQDESVVDDSQLPKDRFSAERLKGVDSTLKIQPAELGDSAMYLCASSSRGQRTYEQYFGPGTRLTVT.

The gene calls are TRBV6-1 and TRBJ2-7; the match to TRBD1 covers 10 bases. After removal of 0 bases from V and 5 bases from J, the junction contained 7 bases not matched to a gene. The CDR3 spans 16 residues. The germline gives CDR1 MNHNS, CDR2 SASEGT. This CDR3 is CASSEAGTGARNEQYF. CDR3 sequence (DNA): TGTGCCAGCAGTGAAGCTGGGACAGGGGCACGGAACGAGCAGTACTTC.

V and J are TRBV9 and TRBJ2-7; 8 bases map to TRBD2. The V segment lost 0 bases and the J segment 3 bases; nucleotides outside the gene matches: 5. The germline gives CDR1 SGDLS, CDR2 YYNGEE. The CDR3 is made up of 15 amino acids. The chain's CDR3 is CASSVDPGLVYEQYF. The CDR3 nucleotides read TGTGCCAGCAGCGTAGATCCGGGACTAGTCTACGAGCAGTACTTC.